A single sample gave rise to the 8 T cell receptor beta chains below, sequenced in a study of shared clonotypes between healthy human individuals. The protocol was immunoSEQ multiplex PCR, while the TCRdb copy is restricted to in-frame clones and leaves out a portion. Of about 1,800,000 clones in the sample, about 95% were seen once. Naive-designated CD8 cells lacked CD45RO, were positively enriched for CCR7, and omitted terminally differentiated effector memory CD45RA+ cells. What was sequenced was naive CD8+ T cells sorted from blood. These receptors originate from a man aged 18 to 30 in good health.

This clone has just a few counts. The chain has TRBV30 and TRBJ1-1; D remains unclear. The V end lost 5 bases, the J end lost 6 bases, and 10 bases lay between the germline ends. This CDR3 has 11 amino acids. Germline values: CDR1 GTSNPN, CDR2 SVGIG (reference sequence). The CDR3 DNA reads as TGTGCCTGGGAGACCGGTCCTGAAGCTTTCTTT. The encoded protein is CAWETGPEAFF.

The rearrangement joins TRBV2 to TRBJ2-1, with D unresolved. The length of the CDR3 is 13 residues. Germline V gene lookup returns CDR1 SNHLY and CDR2 FYNNEI. The V end was cut by 5 bases, the J end by 3 bases, with 8 bases between. The CDR3 sequence is CASSRTGYNEQFF. The CDR3, as DNA: TGTGCCAGCAGTCGGACGGGCTACAATGAGCAGTTCTTC.

This clone is a singleton in its sample. The chain recombines TRBV2 with TRBJ2-3; D is unclear. V gave up 0 bases and J gave up 3 bases, with 7 bases separating them. The CDR3 length is 14 residues. Per germline, CDR1 SNHLY and CDR2 FYNNEI. CDR3 coding DNA: TGTGCCAGCAGTGAAGCGCTTCTTACAGATACGCAGTATTTT. Its translation is CASSEALLTDTQYF.

CDR3 sequence (DNA): TGTGCCAGCACCCTACTAGCGGGGGATTACAATGAGCAGTTCTTC. It translates to CASTLLAGDYNEQFF. J is TRBJ2-1 and V is TRBV6-1; 11 positions agree with TRBD2. From germline, CDR1 is MNHNS and CDR2 SASEGT. The CDR3 totals 15 residues. The V and J ends lost 7 bases and 4 bases, in that order; junction bases with no gene match: 6.

Regarding this clone: This CDR3 is also generated by other DNA sequences in the sample. The chain has TRBV19 and TRBJ2-5, with D possibly matching TRBD1 (6 bases). This CDR3 spans 13 amino acids. From germline, CDR1 is LNHDA and CDR2 SQIVND (reference sequence). The V gene lost 3 bases and the J gene lost 4 bases, with 9 bases spanning the gap. The CDR3 loop reads CASSIRGSETQYF. In DNA, the CDR3 is TGTGCCAGTAGTATCAGGGGTTCAGAGACCCAGTACTTC.

The chain couples TRBV27 to TRBJ2-7; D unclear. V was clipped by 5 bases and J by 7 bases, with 9 bases between them. The CDR3 length is 11 residues. CDR1 and CDR2 from the germline V gene are MNHEY and SMNVEV (reference sequence). CDR3 in DNA: TGTGCCAGCAGTGCGGACGGGGAGCAGTACTTC. Its protein product is CASSADGEQYF.

The chain links TRBV28 to TRBJ2-7; the D call may be TRBD1 or TRBD2 (5 bases each). Trimming shortened V by 3 bases and J by 2 bases, and 11 bases separated the two germline ends. CDR1 and CDR2 from the germline V gene are MDHEN and SYDVKM. CDR3 length: 14 amino acids. The CDR3 coding sequence is TGTGCCAGCAGTTTGGGTTGGGGACCCTACGAGCAGTACTTC. Its translation: CASSLGWGPYEQYF. The full variable domain, completed using reference TRBV28 and TRBJ2-7, is DVKVTQSSRYLVKRTGEKVFLECVQDMDHENMFWYRQDPGLGLRLIYFSYDVKMKEKGDIPEGYSVSREKKERFSLILESASTNQTSMYLCASSLGWGPYEQYFGPGTRLTVT.

The chain carries TRBV6-6 and TRBJ2-5; possible D gene TRBD2, 6 bases. The CDR3 has 15 residues. Trimming left V 0 bases short and J 4 bases short, with 12 bases between. Per germline, CDR1 MNHNY and CDR2 SVGAGI (reference sequence). The CDR3 protein is CASSYSGQGGETQYF. CDR3 bases: TGTGCCAGCAGTTACTCGGGGCAGGGAGGAGAGACCCAGTACTTC.